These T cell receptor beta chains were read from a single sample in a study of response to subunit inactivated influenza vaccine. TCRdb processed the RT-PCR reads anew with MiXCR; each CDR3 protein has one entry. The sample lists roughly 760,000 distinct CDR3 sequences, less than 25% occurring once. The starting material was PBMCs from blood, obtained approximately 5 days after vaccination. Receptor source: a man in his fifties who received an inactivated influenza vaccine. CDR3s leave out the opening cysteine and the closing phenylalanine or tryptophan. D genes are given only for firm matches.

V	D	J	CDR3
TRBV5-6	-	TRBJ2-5	ASSVGTAYQETQY
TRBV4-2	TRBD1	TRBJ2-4	ASSQAPTDRGKNIQY
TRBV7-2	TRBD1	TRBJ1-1	ASSLAGDRVTEAF
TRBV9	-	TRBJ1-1	ASTPGLNTEAF
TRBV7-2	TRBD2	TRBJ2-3	ASSRLARSSDTQY
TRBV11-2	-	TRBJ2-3	ASSDYRVGDTQY
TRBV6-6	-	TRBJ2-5	ASSRSWQDTQY
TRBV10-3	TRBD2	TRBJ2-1	AIRMGLAENNEQF
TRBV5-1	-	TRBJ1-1	ASSLLGPNTEAF
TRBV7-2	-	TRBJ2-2	ASSLSGSNVGGELF
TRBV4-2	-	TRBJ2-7	ASSQFQEPGEQY
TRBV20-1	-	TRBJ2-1	SARGESSYNEQF
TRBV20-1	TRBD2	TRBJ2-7	SVLRSGRTYEQY